This T cell receptor (beta chain) is drawn from a study of shared clonotypes between healthy human individuals. Assay used: immunoSEQ multiplex PCR; TCRdb lists only in-frame clones, some missing. This sample carries some 2,100,000 clones, 95% of them seen once, and the ten largest clones take around 0.13%. Trimming removed 5 bases at V and 4 bases at J, with 7 bases between. Germline V lookup: CDR1 MNHNY, CDR2 SVGAGI (reference sequence). This CDR3 contains 12 residues. The chain is built from TRBV6-6 and TRBJ2-3; no firm D call. The sequenced sample was naive CD4+ T cells sorted from blood. Subset specified: CD45RA+ positively selected. This clonotype was sampled from a man aged 18 to 30 in good health. The CDR3 reads CASSAFSDTQYF. The DNA of the CDR3 is TGTGCCAGCAGTGCGTTCTCAGATACGCAGTATTTT.